This passage covers 14 T cell receptor beta chains from one sample sequenced in a study of shared clonotypes between healthy human individuals. Profiling relied on immunoSEQ multiplex PCR, and the TCRdb table lists in-frame clones only, not all of them. The table has about 700,000 clones, 74% seen once. Sequencing was done on a sample of memory CD4+ T cells sorted from blood. The sample's subset: CD45RA-negative fraction. These receptors were obtained from a woman aged 25 to 45 in good health.

The V and J genes are TRBV2 and TRBJ2-3, with TRBD1 as a possible D gene (7 bases). CDR1 is SNHLY, CDR2 FYNNEI, per germline. The CDR3 is 15 residues long. The V gene lost 5 bases and the J gene lost 4 bases, with 16 bases spanning the gap. CDR3 region: CASSPQGGSPDTQYF. DNA of the CDR3: TGTGCCAGCAGTCCCCAGGGGGGATCGCCAGATACGCAGTATTTT.

This chain joins TRBV7-8 and TRBJ2-7, with 12 bases identical to TRBD2. The V gene end was trimmed by 5 bases and the J gene end by 3 bases; junction bases not matched to a gene: 2. The germline V gene encodes CDR1 SGHVS and CDR2 FQNEAQ. The CDR3 is made up of 14 amino acids. The CDR3 here is CASSILAGGYEQYF. CDR3 DNA: TGTGCCAGCAGCATACTAGCGGGAGGCTACGAGCAGTACTTC.

The J gene is TRBJ2-7, the V gene TRBV5-6; the D is unclear. Germline assignment: CDR1 SGHDT and CDR2 YYEEEE. CDR3 length equals 12 residues. Trimming cost V 0 bases and J 3 bases, with 4 bases left between them. Here the CDR3 DNA reads TGTGCCAGCAGCTTGGATTTCTACGAGCAGTACTTC. It translates to CASSLDFYEQYF.

J is TRBJ2-3 and V is TRBV5-1; perhaps TRBD2 as D (6 bases). This CDR3 contains 15 residues. Trimming took 3 bases from V and 5 from J, leaving 16 bases between them. The germline V gene has CDR1 SGHRS and CDR2 YFSETQ. The CDR3 loop reads CASSSTGVSRDTQYF. For the CDR3, the DNA is TGCGCCAGCAGCTCTACGGGAGTATCGAGAGATACGCAGTATTTT.

This clone came up once. The J gene is TRBJ2-1, the V gene TRBV7-2; TRBD2 matches 9 bases. Germline CDR1 and CDR2: SGHTA and FQGNSA. J gave up 2 bases and V 1 base, and 0 bases lay outside the gene matches. The CDR3 totals 15 residues. The CDR3 sequence: CASSLVAGAYNEQFF. For the CDR3, the DNA is TGTGCCAGCAGCTTAGTAGCGGGGGCCTACAATGAGCAGTTCTTC.

This clone was detected only a few times. The V call is TRBV9, the J call TRBJ2-3; the match to TRBD2 covers 14 bases. The germline V gene has CDR1 SGDLS and CDR2 YYNGEE. CDR3 size: 16 residues. V dropped 4 bases and J dropped 4; count of bases not matched to a gene: 5. The CDR3 sequence is CASSPRLAGGSDTQYF. The CDR3 nucleotides are TGTGCCAGCAGCCCGCGACTAGCGGGAGGGTCAGATACGCAGTATTTT.

This clone was counted a few times. The V call is TRBV6-6, the J call TRBJ2-3, with a weak D call TRBD2 (5 bases). V was cut by 6 bases and J by 8 bases, with 24 bases left in between. The CDR3 totals 16 residues. Germline assignment: CDR1 MNHNY and CDR2 SVGAGI (reference sequence). This CDR3 is CASSPSGKRIYVTQYF. CDR3 nucleotide sequence: TGTGCCAGCAGCCCCTCCGGGAAGCGGATATATGTTACGCAGTATTTT.

V gene TRBV14 combines with J gene TRBJ2-2, with 8 bases fitting TRBD2. The V gene's germline CDR1 is SGHDN and CDR2 FVKESK. The CDR3 runs to 17 residues. J was trimmed by 5 bases and V by 0 bases; bases with no gene match: 8. CDR3 nucleotide sequence: TGTGCCAGCAGCCAAGATGTGGATAGCGGGATTACCGGGGAGCTGTTTTTT. Protein sequence: CASSQDVDSGITGELFF.

This clone was seen at least ten times. J is TRBJ1-5 and V is TRBV19; 8 positions match TRBD1. The V segment lost 6 bases and the J segment 0 bases; nucleotides outside the gene matches: 7. Germline CDR1 and CDR2: LNHDA and SQIVND (reference sequence). This CDR3 has 16 residues. In DNA form, the CDR3 reads TGTGCCAGTAGCGATGGGACAGGTTATAGCAATCAGCCCCAGCATTTT. Its translation is CASSDGTGYSNQPQHF.

The rearrangement uses TRBV30 and TRBJ1-1; the match to TRBD1 covers 9 bases. The CDR3 has 16 residues. In germline, CDR1 is GTSNPN, CDR2 SVGIG (reference sequence). V shed 5 bases, J shed 3 bases, and the junction held 13 bases outside the gene matches. CDR3 bases: TGTGCCTGGCCCTTAACAGGGGGCGAGGTTGACACTGAAGCTTTCTTT. Protein: CAWPLTGGEVDTEAFF.

V gene TRBV28 combines with J gene TRBJ1-3; D gene uncertain. CDR3 length equals 15 residues. V lost 4 bases and J 0 bases, leaving 10 bases between the germline ends. Per germline, CDR1 MDHEN and CDR2 SYDVKM. CDR3 amino acids: CASSWTVSSGNTIYF. The CDR3 nucleotides read TGTGCCAGCAGTTGGACCGTAAGCTCTGGAAACACCATATATTTT.

This clone was detected a few times. This chain uses TRBV6-5 with TRBJ1-5, with D possibly matching TRBD1 (5 bases). This CDR3 is 14 amino acids long. Germline-derived CDR1 and CDR2 are MNHEY and SVGAGI. Trimming took off 5 bases at V and 3 bases at J, with 11 bases between the two ends. The CDR3 protein is CASSVAGNNQPQHF. The CDR3 nucleotides are TGTGCCAGCAGTGTTGCAGGGAACAATCAGCCCCAGCATTTT.

V gene TRBV4-1 combines with J gene TRBJ1-2; TRBD1 might be the D (6 bases). This CDR3 is 15 amino acids long. Trimming shortened V by 3 bases and J by 2 bases, and 13 bases separated the two germline ends. CDR1 and CDR2 (germline): MGHRA, YSYEKL. In DNA form, the CDR3 reads TGCGCCAGCAGCCAGGGGACCACAGGGAACTATGGCTACACCTTC. This encodes CASSQGTTGNYGYTF.

For this clone: This may be a read error, as it is one base from a much larger clone. The V and J genes are TRBV6-5 and TRBJ1-2, with 7 bases fitting TRBD1. V was clipped by 2 bases and J by 0 bases; unmatched bases: 0. Germline values: CDR1 MNHEY, CDR2 SVGAGI. This CDR3 contains 14 residues. The CDR3 loop is CASSYGTANYGYTF. CDR3 sequence (DNA): TGTGCCAGCAGTTACGGGACAGCTAACTATGGCTACACCTTC.